The 23 T cell receptor beta chains reported below all come from one sample, sequenced in a study of blood T cell repertoires in COVID-19. Profiled with immunoSEQ multiplex PCR; TCRdb holds only in-frame clones, not every one. This sample has a few hundred thousand clones, with around 90% found just once. Sequenced: peripheral blood. All receptors come from a woman between 50 and 59 years old with COVID-19, enrolled during active disease.

The sample holds one count of this clone. V usage is TRBV7-8 and J usage is TRBJ1-1; no firm D call. This CDR3 has 15 residues. Deletions cut 0 bases from V and 0 bases from J, with 8 bases between. Germline-derived CDR1 and CDR2 are SGHVS and FQNEAQ. The CDR3 DNA reads TGTGCCAGCAGCTTAGCAGCTCATTTGAACACTGAAGCTTTCTTT. Translating gives CASSLAAHLNTEAFF.

The rearrangement joins TRBV6-6 to TRBJ2-1, with 7 nucleotides matching TRBD1. CDR1 MNHNY and CDR2 SVGAGI come from the germline V gene (reference sequence). The junction had 7 bases not matched to a gene; V was cut back by 5 bases and J by 9 bases. CDR3 length equals 13 residues. The CDR3 DNA reads TGTGCCAGCAGTCCCGCAAACAGGGGTGAGCAGTTCTTC. It specifies CASSPANRGEQFF.

This chain connects TRBV30 to TRBJ2-2, with 8 nucleotides matching TRBD2. The V and J ends lost 6 bases and 8 bases, in that order; junction bases with no gene match: 14. The germline V gene encodes CDR1 GTSNPN and CDR2 SVGIG (reference sequence). This CDR3 spans 15 amino acids. CDR3 DNA: TGTGCCTGTAAGTCGAGCGGGAGTTCTTCGGGGGAGCTGTTTTTT. It codes for CACKSSGSSSGELFF. The full variable domain, its missing parts supplied by reference TRBV30 and TRBJ2-2, is SQTIHQWPATLVQPVGSPLSLECTVEGTSNPNLYWYRQAAGRGLQLLFYSVGIGQISSEVPQNLSASRPQDRQFILSSKKLLLSDSGFYLCACKSSGSSSGELFFGEGSRLTVL.

The CDR3 loop is CASSRDRYGYTF. The CDR3, as DNA: TGTGCCAGTAGCCGTGACAGGTATGGCTACACCTTC. The gene calls are TRBV19 and TRBJ1-2; D may be TRBD1 (6 bases). This CDR3 spans 12 amino acids. V lost 6 bases and J lost 5, with 10 bases in between. Germline loops: CDR1 LNHDA, CDR2 SQIVND (reference sequence).

The rearrangement links TRBV15 to TRBJ2-5; D is possibly TRBD1 (5 bases). The V end was cut by 5 bases, the J end by 0 bases, with 16 bases between. CDR3 length: 16 residues. Germline V gene lookup returns CDR1 LNHNV and CDR2 YYDKDF (reference sequence). The CDR3 sequence is CATSDRRAGNQETQYF. The CDR3 DNA reads as TGTGCCACCAGCGATCGTCGGGCAGGGAACCAAGAGACCCAGTACTTC. Complete variable domain (other parts from reference TRBV15 and TRBJ2-5): DAMVIQNPRYQVTQFGKPVTLSCSQTLNHNVMYWYQQKSSQAPKLLFHYYDKDFNNEADTPDNFQSRRPNTSFCFLDIRSPGLGDTAMYLCATSDRRAGNQETQYFGPGTRLLVL.

This clone is a singleton in its sample. The chain links TRBV24-1 to TRBJ2-5; 8 bases fit TRBD2. Germline values: CDR1 KGHDR, CDR2 SFDVKD. The CDR3 spans 14 residues. The J segment lost 5 bases and the V segment lost 7 bases, leaving 8 bases of the junction unmatched. The chain's CDR3 is CATSPGGLGETQYF. The CDR3 nucleotides are TGTGCCACCAGCCCGGGGGGGCTTGGGGAGACCCAGTACTTC.

The chain has TRBV30 and TRBJ1-4, with 8 bases lining up with TRBD1. The V and J ends lost 2 bases and 8 bases, in that order; junction bases with no gene match: 7. CDR3 size: 14 residues. Germline V gene lookup returns CDR1 GTSNPN and CDR2 SVGIG (reference sequence). CDR3: CAWSPGQVDEKLFF. Here the CDR3 DNA reads TGTGCCTGGAGTCCGGGACAGGTGGACGAAAAACTGTTTTTT. Together with reference TRBV30 and TRBJ1-4, the CDR3 gives the full variable domain: SQTIHQWPATLVQPVGSPLSLECTVEGTSNPNLYWYRQAAGRGLQLLFYSVGIGQISSEVPQNLSASRPQDRQFILSSKKLLLSDSGFYLCAWSPGQVDEKLFFGSGTQLSVL.

This clone appeared once. This sequence joins TRBV24-1 and TRBJ2-1, with 13 bases that match TRBD2. CDR3 length equals 18 residues. Germline V gene lookup returns CDR1 KGHDR and CDR2 SFDVKD. V was clipped by 3 bases and J by 0 bases; unmatched bases: 4. In DNA form, the CDR3 reads TGTGCCACCAGTGATGAGACTAGCGGGAGGAACTCCTACAATGAGCAGTTCTTC. As protein: CATSDETSGRNSYNEQFF.

A word on this clone: Mismatch with germline at one junction end may stem from a read error. The rearrangement links TRBV10-3 to TRBJ2-7, with 7 nucleotides matching TRBD1. CDR1 is ENHRY, CDR2 SYGVKD, per germline. CDR3 size: 13 residues. The CDR3 DNA follows: TGTGCCCTCAGGGACAGCTTGATCTACGAGCAGTACTTC. Its protein product is CALRDSLIYEQYF.

This rearrangement joins TRBV6-1 to TRBJ1-1; TRBD1 matches at 8 bases. V was clipped by 1 base and J by 12 bases; unmatched bases: 10. The CDR3 runs 14 residues. Per the germline V gene, CDR1 is MNHNS and CDR2 is SASEGT. The CDR3 DNA follows: TGTGCCAGCAGTGAAGGTGTCCAGGGGGCCAGAACTTTCTTT. This codes for CASSEGVQGARTFF.

The rearrangement joins TRBV30 to TRBJ2-1; D may be TRBD1 (5 bases). The CDR3 extends over 14 amino acids. Trimming took off 5 bases at V and 7 bases at J, with 18 bases between the two ends. Germline V gene lookup returns CDR1 GTSNPN and CDR2 SVGIG (reference sequence). CDR3 DNA sequence: TGTGCCTGGGACCAGGGATCTCGGCAAAATGAGCAGTTCTTC. It codes for CAWDQGSRQNEQFF. Supplemented by reference TRBV30 and TRBJ2-1, the full variable domain reads SQTIHQWPATLVQPVGSPLSLECTVEGTSNPNLYWYRQAAGRGLQLLFYSVGIGQISSEVPQNLSASRPQDRQFILSSKKLLLSDSGFYLCAWDQGSRQNEQFFGPGTRLTVL.

This clone appeared once. The sample holds other DNA sequences that translate to the same CDR3. The gene calls are TRBV18 and TRBJ2-7; 10 nucleotides agree with TRBD2. The CDR3 runs 16 residues. Trimming took 2 bases from V and 0 from J; bases not matched to a gene: 4. CDR1 is KGHSH, CDR2 LQKENI, per germline. CDR3 region: CASSPLSGRASYEQYF. CDR3 nucleotides: TGTGCCAGCTCACCATTGAGCGGGAGGGCCTCCTACGAGCAGTACTTC.

V usage is TRBV11-3 and J usage is TRBJ2-7; TRBD1 might be the D (6 bases). The CDR3 totals 14 residues. Trimming left V 4 bases short and J 6 bases short, with 16 bases between. Germline V gene lookup returns CDR1 SGHNT and CDR2 YENEEA. The CDR3 region has the DNA TGTGCCAGCAGCTGGTACAGGGAAAGTGTCGAGCAGTACTTC. As protein: CASSWYRESVEQYF.

The chain employs TRBV27 and TRBJ1-5, with 8 bases matching TRBD1. The germline gives CDR1 MNHEY, CDR2 SMNVEV (reference sequence). The trim removed 0 bases at V and 3 bases at J, leaving 4 bases unmatched. The CDR3 has 16 amino acids. The DNA of the CDR3 is TGTGCCAGCAGTTTATCGGGGGGACAGGTCAATCAGCCCCAGCATTTT. It specifies CASSLSGGQVNQPQHF.

With respect to this clone: Its ends do not fully match the called genes, so a read error is possible. The rearrangement joins TRBV15 to TRBJ1-2, with TRBD1 matching over 7 bases. CDR1 is LNHNV and CDR2 is YYDKDF in the germline V gene (reference sequence). The CDR3 spans 14 residues. The CDR3 DNA reads as TGTGCCACCGGCAGAGATCGACAGGGTGCTGGCTACACCTTC. Its protein product is CATGRDRQGAGYTF.

V is TRBV18 and J is TRBJ1-3; D is uncertain. Trimming shortened V by 3 bases and J by 0 bases, and 12 bases separated the two germline ends. The CDR3 consists of 16 residues. Germline V CDR1 and CDR2: KGHSH, LQKENI. The CDR3 spells CASSPTGGNSGNTIYF. The CDR3 DNA reads TGTGCCAGCTCACCGACGGGTGGCAACTCTGGAAACACCATATATTTT.

V usage is TRBV15 and J usage is TRBJ2-1; D is perhaps TRBD2 (6 bases). CDR1 and CDR2 from the germline V gene are LNHNV and YYDKDF (reference sequence). CDR3 length equals 15 residues. Trimming took off 5 bases at V and 9 bases at J, with 20 bases between the two ends. The chain's CDR3 is CATSVRREAFREQFF. The CDR3 coding sequence is TGTGCCACCAGCGTCCGGAGGGAGGCGTTTCGTGAGCAGTTCTTC. Full variable domain (outside the CDR3, taken from reference TRBV15 and TRBJ2-1): DAMVIQNPRYQVTQFGKPVTLSCSQTLNHNVMYWYQQKSSQAPKLLFHYYDKDFNNEADTPDNFQSRRPNTSFCFLDIRSPGLGDTAMYLCATSVRREAFREQFFGPGTRLTVL.

The chain employs TRBV10-3 and TRBJ2-3, with 8 bases lining up with TRBD2. With 8 bases clipped from V and 1 base from J, the junction kept 5 bases outside the gene matches. Germline V gene lookup returns CDR1 ENHRY and CDR2 SYGVKD. This CDR3 comprises 14 residues. The CDR3 nucleotides read TGTGCCATCCTTAGCGGGATGGGCACAGATACGCAGTATTTT. It translates to CAILSGMGTDTQYF.

This clone came up once. This rearrangement joins TRBV19 to TRBJ2-2; 9 bases align to TRBD1. Germline V gene data show CDR1 as LNHDA and CDR2 as SQIVND (reference sequence). With V trimmed by 6 bases and J by 4 bases, 9 bases remained unmatched. This CDR3 contains 16 residues. CDR3 DNA: TGTGCCAGTAGAATTTCGACAGGGGGAGTCACCGGGGAGCTGTTTTTT. It yields the protein CASRISTGGVTGELFF.

The chain employs TRBV3-1 (or the pseudogene TRBV3-2) and TRBJ2-5, with TRBD2 as a possible D gene (5 bases). Trimming took off 5 bases at V and 7 bases at J, with 14 bases between the two ends. This CDR3 is 13 amino acids long. The germline V gene encodes CDR1 LGHDT and CDR2 YNNKEL (reference sequence). For the CDR3, the DNA is TGTGCCAGCAGCGGTTTCGGGATCGGGACCCAGTACTTC. It specifies CASSGFGIGTQYF.

This chain joins TRBV19 and TRBJ1-2; D gene unclear. CDR3 length: 13 residues. Germline CDR1 LNHDA, CDR2 SQIVND (reference sequence). V was clipped by 6 bases and J by 6 bases, with 14 bases between them. The CDR3 loop is CASRMTLGDGYTF. Written as DNA, the CDR3 is TGTGCCAGTAGGATGACTCTAGGAGATGGCTACACCTTC.

The chain is built from TRBV10-3 and TRBJ2-3; 8 bases align to TRBD2. The CDR3 contains 15 residues. Germline CDR1 and CDR2: ENHRY and SYGVKD. With 10 bases clipped from V and 3 bases from J, the junction kept 12 bases outside the gene matches. The CDR3 region is CATLSPGGRTDTQYF. DNA of the CDR3: TGTGCCACCCTCTCCCCCGGCGGGAGGACAGATACGCAGTATTTT.

The rearrangement links TRBV27 to TRBJ1-2; D is unresolved. Trimming removed 6 bases from V and 0 bases from J, with 26 bases in between. Looked up from germline, CDR1 is MNHEY and CDR2 is SMNVEV (reference sequence). The CDR3 covers 19 residues. The CDR3: CASSPYRRLRDGTNYGYTF. As DNA, the CDR3 is TGTGCCAGCAGCCCTTATCGACGGTTGAGGGATGGGACTAACTATGGCTACACCTTC.